These T cell receptor beta chains were read from a single sample in a study of blood T cell repertoires in COVID-19. The method was immunoSEQ multiplex PCR; TCRdb's version includes in-frame clones alone and lacks a portion of them. The repertoire holds hundreds of thousands of clones, with 85% to 90% as singletons. The sequenced material came from peripheral blood. These receptors were taken from a man aged 18-30 years with COVID-19, enrolled during active disease. Both conserved end residues are part of each CDR3. The D gene is left open where the match is weak. Clone size appears in some rows only: once, few, many, or a class for an expanded clone.

v_gene	abundance	d_gene	j_gene	CDR3aa	CDR3nt
TRBV11-3	.	TRBD1	TRBJ2-2	CASSAGLHRGLGFGELFF	TGTGCCAGCAGCGCTGGCCTGCACAGGGGGCTTGGATTCGGGGAGCTGTTTTTT
TRBV20-1	.	.	TRBJ2-5	CSASRDKETQYF	TGCAGTGCAAGTCGGGACAAAGAGACCCAGTACTTC
TRBV18	.	TRBD2	TRBJ2-2	CASSPELAGNTGELFF	TGTGCCAGCTCACCAGAACTAGCGGGGAACACCGGGGAGCTGTTTTTT
TRBV15	few	.	TRBJ2-5	CATSRDRRETQYF	TGTGCCACCAGCAGAGATAGGAGGGAGACCCAGTACTTC
TRBV6-5	.	TRBD1	TRBJ1-5	CASSPGQGDQPQHF	TGTGCCAGCAGCCCGGGACAGGGAGATCAGCCCCAGCATTTT
TRBV7-7	.	.	TRBJ2-2	CASSTGPGAANTGELFF	TGTGCTAGCAGCACCGGCCCGGGAGCGGCGAACACCGGGGAGCTGTTTTTT
TRBV7-9	few	TRBD2	TRBJ2-7	CASSLTIRTSGESYEQYF	TGTGCCAGCAGCCTCACTATTAGGACTAGCGGGGAATCCTACGAGCAGTACTTC
TRBV5-1	.	TRBD2	TRBJ2-1	CASIEAGGRYNEQFF	TGCGCCAGCATAGAAGCGGGAGGTCGGTACAATGAGCAGTTCTTC
TRBV18	.	TRBD1	TRBJ1-2	CASSVYRDRGQDGYTF	TGTGCCAGCTCAGTCTACCGGGACAGGGGGCAAGATGGCTACACCTTC
TRBV6-6	.	TRBD2	TRBJ2-3	CASSYSIGGETQYF	TGTGCCAGCAGTTACTCGATTGGGGGGGAAACGCAGTATTTT
TRBV2	few	TRBD2	TRBJ2-3	CASSENAGGSTDTQYF	TGTGCCAGCAGTGAAAATGCGGGGGGTAGCACAGATACGCAGTATTTT
TRBV5-1	few	TRBD1	TRBJ1-6	CASRNDRVPPLHF	TGCGCCAGCAGGAACGACAGGGTCCCACCCCTCCACTTT
TRBV5-1	.	TRBD2	TRBJ2-7	CASSFTSGYSYEQYF	TGCGCCAGCAGCTTTACTAGCGGTTACTCCTACGAGCAGTACTTC
TRBV14	.	TRBD1	TRBJ1-6	CASSQETGMGSPLHF	TGTGCCAGCAGCCAAGAGACAGGGATGGGATCACCCCTCCACTTT
TRBV18	few	TRBD1	TRBJ1-6	CASSPLDRGLNYQSPLHF	TGTGCCAGCTCACCCCTAGACAGGGGTCTTAATTATCAATCACCCCTCCACTTT
TRBV18	.	.	TRBJ1-5	CASSPWQDNQPQHF	TGTGCCAGCTCACCATGGCAGGACAATCAGCCCCAGCATTTT
TRBV7-9	.	.	TRBJ1-1	CASSLTRTQDTEAFF	TGTGCCAGCAGCTTAACTCGTACCCAAGACACTGAAGCTTTCTTT
TRBV5-5	once	.	TRBJ2-5	CASSWIGEEETQYF	TGTGCCAGCAGCTGGATTGGCGAGGAAGAGACCCAGTACTTC
TRBV11-2	.	.	TRBJ2-1	CASRWSRSGPPENEQFF	TGTGCCAGCAGATGGTCCCGTAGCGGACCGCCTGAAAATGAGCAGTTCTTC
TRBV3-1/TRBV3-2	.	TRBD1	TRBJ2-7	CASSQDLTGRGEQYF	TGTGCCAGCAGCCAAGATTTGACAGGGAGAGGCGAGCAGTACTTC
TRBV5-6	.	TRBD1	TRBJ2-7	CASSPNLGQGVSEQYF	TGTGCCAGCAGCCCGAACCTTGGACAGGGAGTATCCGAGCAGTACTTC
TRBV7-2	.	TRBD1	TRBJ1-2	CASSLGLDRGYGYTF	TGTGCCAGCAGCTTAGGTTTAGACAGGGGCTATGGCTACACCTTC
TRBV25-1	.	.	TRBJ2-6	CASSRGGRTSGANVLTF	TGTGCCAGCAGTCGCGGTGGGCGGACTTCTGGGGCCAACGTCCTGACTTTC
TRBV10-3	.	TRBD2	TRBJ2-7	CAATSSGVSYEQYF	TGTGCCGCCACTTCTAGCGGGGTTTCCTACGAGCAGTACTTC
TRBV9	.	.	TRBJ1-6	CASSATESNSPLHF	TGTGCCAGCAGCGCAACAGAATCTAATTCACCCCTCCACTTT
TRBV30	.	.	TRBJ2-4	CAWSVISGMGIQYF	TGTGCCTGGAGTGTAATATCGGGAATGGGCATTCAGTACTTC
TRBV5-1	.	.	TRBJ2-2	CASSLRILAIQNTGELFF	TGCGCCAGCAGCCTTCGGATATTAGCGATACAAAACACCGGGGAGCTGTTTTTT
TRBV5-1	.	TRBD1	TRBJ1-4	CASSGSGQASEKLFF	TGCGCCAGCAGCGGGTCGGGACAGGCTTCTGAAAAACTGTTTTTT
TRBV20-1	.	.	TRBJ2-3	CSTFRGDTQYF	TGCAGTACCTTTAGAGGGGATACGCAGTATTTT
TRBV30	.	TRBD1	TRBJ1-6	CAWNLRGSPLHF	TGTGCCTGGAACCTCAGGGGGTCACCCCTCCACTTT
TRBV2	.	TRBD1	TRBJ1-1	CASTDDRDEAFF	TGTGCCAGCACCGATGACAGGGACGAAGCTTTCTTT
TRBV19	.	.	TRBJ1-2	CASSPNDSSDGYTF	TGTGCCAGTAGTCCCAACGACAGCTCAGATGGCTACACCTTC
TRBV2	.	.	TRBJ1-5	CASGLQGGQPQHF	TGTGCCAGCGGTCTACAGGGAGGGCAGCCCCAGCATTTT
TRBV7-8	once	TRBD2	TRBJ2-5	CASSLGGPRETQYF	TGTGCCAGCAGCTTGGGAGGGCCTCGGGAGACCCAGTACTTC
TRBV12-5	.	TRBD1	TRBJ2-7	CASAWGTGTAEDEQYF	TGTGCTAGTGCTTGGGGGACCGGGACAGCAGAGGACGAGCAGTACTTC
TRBV7-9	.	.	TRBJ2-3	CASSFRFQDARDTQYF	TGTGCCAGCAGCTTTCGGTTTCAGGATGCCAGAGATACGCAGTATTTT
TRBV28	.	.	TRBJ2-3	CASQGSPSDTQYF	TGTGCCAGCCAGGGTTCACCCTCTGATACGCAGTATTTT
TRBV5-1	.	.	TRBJ2-7	CASSPRENYEQYF	TGCGCCAGCAGCCCCCGGGAAAACTACGAGCAGTACTTC
TRBV3-1/TRBV3-2	.	.	TRBJ2-7	CASSQAQASYEQYF	TGTGCCAGCAGCCAGGCGCAGGCTTCCTACGAGCAGTACTTC
TRBV5-1	.	.	TRBJ1-1	CASSAFLPGNTEAFF	TGCGCCAGCAGCGCGTTTCTCCCAGGCAACACTGAAGCTTTCTTT
TRBV24-1	.	TRBD1	TRBJ2-3	CATSDPDREGTDTQYF	TGTGCCACCAGTGACCCCGACAGGGAAGGAACAGATACGCAGTATTTT
TRBV12-5	.	TRBD1	TRBJ1-5	CASGLASGTGYSQPQHF	TGTGCTAGTGGTTTGGCCTCCGGGACAGGGTACAGTCAGCCCCAGCATTTT
TRBV4-1	.	TRBD2	TRBJ2-7	CASSSGRAVEQYF	TGCGCCAGCAGCTCGGGGAGGGCGGTCGAGCAGTACTTC
TRBV6-6	once	.	TRBJ2-1	CASRGLDYNEQFF	TGTGCCAGCAGGGGGCTGGACTACAATGAGCAGTTCTTC